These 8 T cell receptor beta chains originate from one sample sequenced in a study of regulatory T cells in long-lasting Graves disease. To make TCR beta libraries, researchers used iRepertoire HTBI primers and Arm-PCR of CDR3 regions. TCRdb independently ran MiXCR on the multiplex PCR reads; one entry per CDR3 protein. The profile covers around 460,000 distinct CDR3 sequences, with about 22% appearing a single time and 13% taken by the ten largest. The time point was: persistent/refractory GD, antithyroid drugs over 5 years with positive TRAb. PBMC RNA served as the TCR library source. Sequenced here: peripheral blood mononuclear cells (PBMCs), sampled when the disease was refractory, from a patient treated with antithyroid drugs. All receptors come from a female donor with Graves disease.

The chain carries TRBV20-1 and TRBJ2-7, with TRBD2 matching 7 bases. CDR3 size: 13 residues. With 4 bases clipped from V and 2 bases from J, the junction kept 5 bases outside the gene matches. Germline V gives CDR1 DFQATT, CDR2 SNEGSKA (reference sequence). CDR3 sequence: CSAKQSGTYEQYF. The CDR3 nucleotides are TGCAGTGCTAAGCAGAGCGGGACCTACGAGCAGTACTTC.

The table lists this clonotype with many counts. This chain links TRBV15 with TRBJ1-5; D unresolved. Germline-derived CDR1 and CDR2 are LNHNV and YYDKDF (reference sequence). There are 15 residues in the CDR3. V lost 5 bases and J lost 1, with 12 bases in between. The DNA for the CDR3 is TGTGCCACCAGCCCCATTGTAGGGAGCAATCAGCCCCAGCATTTT. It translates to CATSPIVGSNQPQHF.

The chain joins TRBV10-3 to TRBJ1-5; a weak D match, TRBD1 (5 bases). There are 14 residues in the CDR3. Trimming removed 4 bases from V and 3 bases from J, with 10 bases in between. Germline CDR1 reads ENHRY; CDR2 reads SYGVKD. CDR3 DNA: TGTGCCATCAGTGCAGGGCGAAACAATCAGCCCCAGCATTTT. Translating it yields CAISAGRNNQPQHF.

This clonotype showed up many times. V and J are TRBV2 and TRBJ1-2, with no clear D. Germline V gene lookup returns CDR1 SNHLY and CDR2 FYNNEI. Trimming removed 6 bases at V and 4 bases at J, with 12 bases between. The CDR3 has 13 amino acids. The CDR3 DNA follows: TGTGCCAGCAGCCCGCGGTCGTCCTATGGCTACACCTTC. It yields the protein CASSPRSSYGYTF.

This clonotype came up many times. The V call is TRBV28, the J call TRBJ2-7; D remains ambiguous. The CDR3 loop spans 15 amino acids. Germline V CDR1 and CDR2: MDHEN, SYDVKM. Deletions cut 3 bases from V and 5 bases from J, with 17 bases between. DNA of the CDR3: TGTGCCAGCAGTTTGGTTTTTCACCCTGGGGACGAGCAGTACTTC. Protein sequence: CASSLVFHPGDEQYF.

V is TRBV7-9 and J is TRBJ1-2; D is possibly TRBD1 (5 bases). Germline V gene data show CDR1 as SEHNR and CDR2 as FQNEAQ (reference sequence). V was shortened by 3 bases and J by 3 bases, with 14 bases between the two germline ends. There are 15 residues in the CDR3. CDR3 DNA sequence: TGTGCCAGCAGCTTTGAATATCAGGGTGACTATGGCTACACCTTC. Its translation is CASSFEYQGDYGYTF. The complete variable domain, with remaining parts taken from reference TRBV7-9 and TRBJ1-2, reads DTGVSQNPRHKITKRGQNVTFRCDPISEHNRLYWYRQTLGQGPEFLTYFQNEAQLEKSRLLSDRFSAERPKGSFSTLEIQRTEQGDSAMYLCASSFEYQGDYGYTFGSGTRLTVV.

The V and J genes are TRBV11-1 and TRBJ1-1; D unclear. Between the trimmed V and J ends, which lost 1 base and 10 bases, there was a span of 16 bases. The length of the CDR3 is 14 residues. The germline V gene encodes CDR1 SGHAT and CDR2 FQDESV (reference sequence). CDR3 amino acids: CASSLDSWVYGAFF. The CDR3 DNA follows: TGTGCCAGCAGCTTAGACTCTTGGGTGTATGGAGCTTTCTTT.

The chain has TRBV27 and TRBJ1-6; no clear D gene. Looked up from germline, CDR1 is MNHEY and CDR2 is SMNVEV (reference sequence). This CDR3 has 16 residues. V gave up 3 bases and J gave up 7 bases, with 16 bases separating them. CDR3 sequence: CASSFYTRGGNSPLHF. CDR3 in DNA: TGTGCCAGCAGTTTTTATACACGGGGAGGGAATTCACCCCTCCACTTT.